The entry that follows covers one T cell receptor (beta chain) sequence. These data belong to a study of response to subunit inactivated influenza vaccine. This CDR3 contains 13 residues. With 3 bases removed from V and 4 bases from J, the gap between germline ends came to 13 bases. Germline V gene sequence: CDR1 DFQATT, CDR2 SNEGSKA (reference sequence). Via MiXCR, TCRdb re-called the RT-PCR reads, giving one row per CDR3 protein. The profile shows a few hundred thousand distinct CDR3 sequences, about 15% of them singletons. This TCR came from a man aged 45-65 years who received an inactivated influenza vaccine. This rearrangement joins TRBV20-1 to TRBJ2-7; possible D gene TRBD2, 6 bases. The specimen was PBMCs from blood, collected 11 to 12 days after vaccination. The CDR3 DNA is TGCAGTGCTAGGGGACTTCAGGTATACGAGCAGTACTTC. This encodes CSARGLQVYEQYF.